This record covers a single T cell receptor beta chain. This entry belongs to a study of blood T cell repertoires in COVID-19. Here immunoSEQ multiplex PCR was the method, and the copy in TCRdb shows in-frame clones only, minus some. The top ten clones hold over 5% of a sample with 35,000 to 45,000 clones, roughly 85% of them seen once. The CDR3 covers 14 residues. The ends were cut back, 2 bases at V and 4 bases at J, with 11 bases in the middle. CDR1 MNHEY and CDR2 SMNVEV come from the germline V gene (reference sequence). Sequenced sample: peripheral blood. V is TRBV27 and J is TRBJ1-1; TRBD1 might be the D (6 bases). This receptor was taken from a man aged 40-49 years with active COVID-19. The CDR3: CASSLTGWSTEAFF. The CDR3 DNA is TGTGCCAGCAGTTTAACAGGGTGGTCCACTGAAGCTTTCTTT.